This T cell receptor beta chain stems from a study of T cell responses to AZD1222 COVID-19 vaccine. Trimming left V 0 bases short and J 1 base short, with 7 bases between. CDR1 is SGHNT, CDR2 YYREEE, per germline (reference sequence). The CDR3 is made up of 14 amino acids. Repertoires were generated with immunoSEQ multiplex PCR, while TCRdb's copy carries only in-frame clones and drops some. Here the sample spans 130,000 to 150,000 clones, around 91% being singletons. Overall study findings and caveats: The peak T cell response came first, and repertoires were sampled only after it. Close to half of spike-specific TCRs reportedly recognize unmutated variant regions.

As for this clone: What it recognizes is unknown.

The source is an adult in good health. The input for sequencing was peripheral blood, taken on day 0 of AZD1222 vaccination. The gene calls are TRBV5-4 and TRBJ1-2; the D is unclear. The CDR3 loop is CASSLGGLNYGYTF. The CDR3, as DNA: TGTGCCAGCAGCTTGGGAGGGCTTAACTATGGCTACACCTTC.